The rows below give T cell receptor beta chains drawn from one sample of a study of shared clonotypes between healthy human individuals. Using immunoSEQ multiplex PCR, the repertoire was profiled, and TCRdb retains in-frame clones only, with some absent. In the table there are some 530,000 clones, approximately 84% of which are singletons. The specimen was PBMCs. These receptors originate from a woman between 35 and 50 years old in good health. Some clones in this sample may be carry-over from other donors' samples. The conserved cysteine and the conserved F or W are not part of the CDR3 here.

TRBJ1-1,TRBV4-3,ASSQGVTENTEAF
TRBJ2-1,TRBV10-3,AISEALTSGRVSYNEQF
TRBJ1-5,TRBV19,ASSIRTGLTQPQH
TRBJ1-1,TRBV19,ASSIRGRNTEAF
TRBJ1-2,TRBV27,ASSFTGFFGYT
TRBJ2-7,TRBV7-8,ASSLGGTGGLYEQY
TRBJ1-2,TRBV6-6,ASSRGQGADGYT
TRBJ2-5,TRBV6-1,ASNGGPRQETQY
TRBJ1-1,TRBV7-9,ASSSPPNTEAF
TRBJ2-7,TRBV19,ASSIGRSGEQY
TRBJ2-6,TRBV9,ASSVVGSGANVLT
TRBJ2-2,TRBV5-6,ASSRGLTSGNTGELF
TRBJ2-1,TRBV6-5,ASGGGINEQF
TRBJ2-7,TRBV7-2,ASSPARALSYEQY
TRBJ1-5,TRBV15,ATSRDRRVNQPQH
TRBJ1-2,TRBV10-3,ATTELHENGYT
TRBJ2-5,TRBV6-1,ASRPGLPYQETQY
TRBJ2-1,TRBV29-1,SVRTSSYNEQF
TRBJ2-1,TRBV4-2,ASSQGAVTGGEQF
TRBJ2-7,TRBV19,ASSIRVN
TRBJ2-1,TRBV27,ASRRDSYNEQF
TRBJ2-3,TRBV15,ATSRDKSTDTQY